This TCR beta chain was sequenced for a study of cytomegalovirus exposure and HLA in healthy donors. On the study more broadly: The study's early data release held about 85 million unique TCRs from HLA-typed donors. Study outcomes and limitations: Solely CMV serostatus was available to characterize immune exposure. Cytomegalovirus status was reportedly diagnosed by the classifier with high sensitivity and specificity.

13 Jbeta primers and 60 Vbeta primers were used for the PCR. The protocol was immunoSEQ multiplex PCR, while the TCRdb copy is restricted to in-frame clones and leaves out a portion. The data contain fewer than 250,000 clones, roughly 77% of them seen just once; the ten biggest clones take up 2.5% to 3.5%. Comments on this clone: The target antigen is unknown.

The V gene lost 6 bases and the J gene lost 2 bases, with 11 bases spanning the gap. CDR3 length: 13 amino acids. The germline CDR1 and CDR2 sequences are SQVTM and ANQGSEA. V gene TRBV29-1 combines with J gene TRBJ2-1, with no clear D. This clonotype originated in a woman in her thirties in good health and CMV-seropositive. Sequencing was done on a sample of PBMCs. The CDR3 region has the DNA TGCAGCGTCCGTATGCAGACCTACAATGAGCAGTTCTTC. Translating it yields CSVRMQTYNEQFF.